These 15 T cell receptor beta chains came from one sample sequenced in a study of T-cell reconstitution after alpha-beta-depleted transplantation in children. Unique molecular identifiers were used in preparing the TCRbeta library. Each CDR3 protein is one row after TCRdb ran MiXCR on the PCR reads. Of around 300,000 distinct CDR3 sequences in the sample, 9.5% to 13% were seen once. Source: PBMCs, taken before TCRalphabeta/CD19-depleted stem cell transplant. These receptors came from a boy under two years old with acute myeloid leukemia, due to receive a stem cell transplant.

The chain uses TRBV7-2 and TRBJ2-4, with TRBD2 matching 8 bases. Germline V gene sequence: CDR1 SGHTA, CDR2 FQGNSA. Trimming cost V 2 bases and J 3 bases; bases outside gene matches: 6. The CDR3 extends over 16 amino acids. CDR3 sequence reads: CASSLFGRAVKNIQYF. The CDR3, as DNA: TGTGCCAGCAGCTTATTCGGGAGGGCCGTCAAAAACATTCAGTACTTC.

This clonotype was seen many times. The J gene is TRBJ2-5, the V gene TRBV20-1; D may be TRBD1 or TRBD2 (6 bases each). The CDR3 is 13 residues long. CDR1 and CDR2 from the germline V gene are DFQATT and SNEGSKA (reference sequence). The V end lost 7 bases, the J end lost 2 bases, and 14 bases lay between the germline ends. CDR3 nucleotides: TGCAGTGGTTTCGGAGGGGGGCAAGAGACCCAGTACTTC. This gives the protein CSGFGGGQETQYF.

With respect to this clonotype: This may be a read error, as it is one base from a much larger clone. The chain joins TRBV6-4 to TRBJ1-1; the D gene is possibly TRBD1 (6 bases). Trimming left V 2 bases short and J 6 bases short, with 10 bases between. The germline gives CDR1 MRHNA, CDR2 SNTAGT. The CDR3 consists of 13 residues. In nucleotides, the CDR3 is TGTGCCAGCAGTGACCGGGGGGCCGCTGAAGCTTTCTTT. It encodes CASSDRGAAEAFF.

This clonotype was seen at least ten times. The chain carries TRBV28 and TRBJ1-5; D is ambiguous. The CDR3 totals 15 residues. Trimming left V 3 bases short and J 0 bases short, with 9 bases between. Germline V CDR1 and CDR2: MDHEN, SYDVKM. CDR3 residues: CASSFSLYSNQPQHF. For the CDR3, the DNA is TGTGCCAGCAGTTTCTCACTTTATAGCAATCAGCCCCAGCATTTT.

This clonotype occurred a few times. The CDR3 is CASSATSGAGNEQFF. CDR3 coding DNA: TGTGCCAGCAGCGCCACTAGCGGGGCTGGTAATGAGCAGTTCTTC. The rearrangement uses TRBV11-2 and TRBJ2-1; 10 bases map to TRBD2. CDR1 SGHAT and CDR2 FQNNGV come from the germline V gene. The junction had 8 bases not matched to a gene; V was cut back by 5 bases and J by 7 bases. The CDR3 is made up of 15 amino acids. Full variable domain (remainder filled in from reference TRBV11-2 and TRBJ2-1): EAGVAQSPRYKIIEKRQSVAFWCNPISGHATLYWYQQILGQGPKLLIQFQNNGVVDDSQLPKDRFSAERLKGVDSTLKIQPAKLEDSAVYLCASSATSGAGNEQFFGPGTRLTVL.

The chain recombines TRBV6-1 with TRBJ1-5; D not certain. V was pared by 7 bases and J by 8 bases, with 27 bases between. Germline CDR1 reads MNHNS; CDR2 reads SASEGT. CDR3 length: 17 residues. CDR3 amino acids: CASKPGRVAELTEPQHF. The CDR3 bases are TGTGCCAGCAAACCAGGTCGAGTCGCGGAACTTACCGAGCCCCAGCATTTT.

The genes are TRBV29-1 and TRBJ2-7, with a possible D match to TRBD2 (5 bases). The CDR3 runs 14 residues. Trimming shortened V by 4 bases and J by 3 bases, and 16 bases separated the two germline ends. Germline CDR1 SQVTM, CDR2 ANQGSEA. DNA for the CDR3: TGCAGCGTTGTTAAAGGGAGCCTACTCTACGAGCAGTACTTC. Translating it yields CSVVKGSLLYEQYF.

This clonotype came up many times. Relative to the germline gene, one junction end is altered; a read error may explain this. This chain connects TRBV29-1 to TRBJ2-1; 8 bases agree with TRBD2. The CDR3 extends over 15 amino acids. Germline lookup yields CDR1 SQVTM and CDR2 ANQGSEA. The CDR3 DNA reads TGCAGCGTTGTTAATGCGGGGGGCTCCTACAATGAGCAGTCCTTC. The encoded protein is CSVVNAGGSYNEQSF.

There are many counts of this clonotype. The rearrangement links TRBV9 to TRBJ2-1; the match to TRBD1 covers 7 bases. V gave up 3 bases and J gave up 0 bases; unmatched junction bases: 6. Germline V CDR1 and CDR2: SGDLS, YYNGEE. The CDR3 is made up of 16 amino acids. This chain's CDR3 is CASSAHHRGSYNEQFF. The CDR3 DNA reads as TGTGCCAGCAGCGCCCACCACAGGGGCTCCTACAATGAGCAGTTCTTC. Full variable domain (remainder filled in from reference TRBV9 and TRBJ2-1): DSGVTQTPKHLITATGQRVTLRCSPRSGDLSVYWYQQSLDQGLQFLIQYYNGEERAKGNILERFSAQQFPDLHSELNLSSLELGDSALYFCASSAHHRGSYNEQFFGPGTRLTVL.

This clonotype appeared many times. This rearrangement joins TRBV28 to TRBJ1-3; no definite D call. The CDR3 covers 15 residues. V was shortened by 4 bases and J by 0 bases, with 10 bases between the two germline ends. Germline values: CDR1 MDHEN, CDR2 SYDVKM. The CDR3 DNA follows: TGTGCCAGCAGTTCACCCGGTAGCTCTGGAAACACCATATATTTT. Translated, it gives CASSSPGSSGNTIYF.

The rearrangement links TRBV10-3 to TRBJ2-6, with no clear D. Trimming took 3 bases from V and 2 from J, leaving 8 bases between them. The germline V gene has CDR1 ENHRY and CDR2 SYGVKD. CDR3 size: 15 residues. The CDR3 region is CAISEVKTGANVLTF. Written as DNA, the CDR3 is TGTGCCATCAGTGAAGTGAAAACTGGGGCCAACGTCCTGACTTTC.

The chain uses TRBV2 and TRBJ2-7; D remains ambiguous. The CDR3 has 13 residues. Germline V gene data show CDR1 as SNHLY and CDR2 as FYNNEI. This CDR3 is CVTAAPPEREQYF. The CDR3 DNA follows: TGTGTCACAGCAGCGCCCCCCGAACGCGAGCAGTACTTC.

The rearrangement joins TRBV11-1 to TRBJ1-4; TRBD1 aligns across 7 bases. V lost 4 bases and J lost 6; bases outside the gene matches: 20. The CDR3 runs to 19 residues. CDR1 is SGHAT and CDR2 is FQDESV in the germline V gene (reference sequence). The CDR3 loop reads CASSSLTTRDSRLHEKLFF. The CDR3, as DNA: TGTGCCAGCAGCTCCCTCACTACTCGGGACAGTCGTCTCCATGAAAAACTGTTTTTT.

This clonotype was seen many times. The V call is TRBV5-8, the J call TRBJ2-6; tentative D call: TRBD1 (5 bases). Germline V gene data show CDR1 as SGHTS and CDR2 as YDEGEE. This CDR3 contains 18 residues. V lost 0 bases, J lost 0 bases, and 13 bases lay in between. The CDR3 region has the DNA TGTGCCAGCAGCTTGGTTCAGGGCTTGATCTCTGGGGCCAACGTCCTGACTTTC. Its translation: CASSLVQGLISGANVLTF.

In the case of this clonotype: A read error may explain this, as a much larger clone is one base away. The gene calls are TRBV25-1 and TRBJ2-5, with D uncertain. The CDR3 length is 15 residues. CDR1 and CDR2 (germline): MGHDK, SYGVNS. The ends were cut back, 6 bases at V and 5 bases at J, with 19 bases in the middle. The CDR3 here is CASSRRSAGVETQYF. The CDR3 coding sequence is TGTGCCAGCAGCCGCCGAAGCGCCGGTGTGGAGACCCAGTACTTC.